Listed below are T cell receptor beta chains from one sample, sequenced in a study of blood T cell repertoires in COVID-19. Generated by immunoSEQ multiplex PCR, the TCRdb table keeps only in-frame clones and is missing some. The sample includes approximately 120,000 clones, around 90% of them seen just once. Material: peripheral blood. All receptors come from a human donor in a cohort sampled during active COVID-19. Each CDR3 is given with its conserved first and last residue. D genes are given only for firm matches. Clone size is shown for a subset of rows, as once, few, many or a class of expanded clone.

>NA|NA|14|TRBJ2-3|TRBV28
TGTGCCAGCAGTTTGACTCCAGGCACAGATACGCAGTATTTT
CASSLTPGTDTQYF
>NA|NA|13|TRBJ1-5|TRBV20-1
TGCAGTGCTAGTAACCAGTTCAATCAGCCCCAGCATTTT
CSASNQFNQPQHF
>NA|NA|11|TRBJ2-5|TRBV6-2/TRBV6-3
TGTGCCAGCAGTTATCTGGAGACCCAGTACTTC
CASSYLETQYF
>NA|NA|16|TRBJ2-7|TRBV6-2/TRBV6-3
TGTGCCAGCAGTTCCCCGATCGGGCTCATAGGGGGCGAGCAGTACTTC
CASSSPIGLIGGEQYF
>NA|TRBD1|15|TRBJ2-7|TRBV5-1
TGCGCCAGCAGCTTGCCCGGGACAGGGCCCTACGAGCAGTACTTC
CASSLPGTGPYEQYF
>NA|TRBD1|15|TRBJ2-5|TRBV9
TGTGCCAGCAGCGTAGTACAGGGGCGCTGGGAGACCCAGTACTTC
CASSVVQGRWETQYF
>NA|NA|13|TRBJ2-7|TRBV29-1
TGCAGCGCCCGGACAGTCCTAACCTACGAGCAGTACTTC
CSARTVLTYEQYF
>few|TRBD1|15|TRBJ1-1|TRBV6-1
TGTGCCAGCAGTGAGAAGACAGGGGGCGGGACTGAAGCTTTCTTT
CASSEKTGGGTEAFF
>NA|NA|13|TRBJ2-7|TRBV5-1
TGCGCCAGCAGCCCCAATTTCGGGTTCGAGCAGTACTTC
CASSPNFGFEQYF
>NA|TRBD1|16|TRBJ1-1|TRBV19
TGTGCCAGTTTATCTTCCCGTTTACAGGGGAGAGTTGAAGCTTTCTTT
CASLSSRLQGRVEAFF
>NA|NA|14|TRBJ2-5|TRBV11-3
TGTGCCAGCAGCCCCGAGAAAGTCCGGGAGACCCAGTACTTC
CASSPEKVRETQYF
>NA|NA|13|TRBJ2-1|TRBV7-6
TGTGCCAGCAGCCCAGGACTACTGGATGAGCAGTTCTTC
CASSPGLLDEQFF
>NA|TRBD2|16|TRBJ2-1|TRBV5-1
TGCGCCAGCAGCTTTTCTAGCGGGGACTCCTACAATGAGCAGTTCTTC
CASSFSSGDSYNEQFF
>NA|TRBD2|15|TRBJ2-2|TRBV5-4
TGTGCCAGCAGCACCGGGACTAGTGGTAAAGGGGAGCTGTTTTTT
CASSTGTSGKGELFF
>NA|TRBD1|16|TRBJ1-2|TRBV19
TGTGCCAGTAGTATTGCTAGGGGGCTGTTGGGCTATGGCTACACCTTC
CASSIARGLLGYGYTF
>NA|NA|13|TRBJ2-2|TRBV5-1
TGCGCCAGCAGCTTGGAGGGGGTCAGGGAGCTGTTTTTT
CASSLEGVRELFF
>NA|NA|13|TRBJ1-2|TRBV12-3/TRBV12-4
TGTGCCAGCAGTTTATCCAGGGACTATGGCTACACCTTC
CASSLSRDYGYTF
>NA|NA|13|TRBJ2-2|TRBV12-3/TRBV12-4
TGTGCCAGCAGTCCCCCGGGCAGGGAGGAGCTGTTTTTT
CASSPPGREELFF
>NA|NA|17|TRBJ1-2|TRBV5-1
TGCGCCAGCAGCCTAGGTGGTGCGGCAGGGGTTAACTATGGCTACACCTTC
CASSLGGAAGVNYGYTF
>NA|NA|13|TRBJ2-1|TRBV5-1
TGCGCCAGCAGCTTGAACCAGTACAATGAGCAGTTCTTC
CASSLNQYNEQFF
>NA|NA|18|TRBJ2-1|TRBV24-1
TGTGCCACCGAAAGTGAGGGGGGGGTCGGAAGCTCCTACAATGAGCAGTTCTTC
CATESEGGVGSSYNEQFF
>NA|NA|14|TRBJ2-7|TRBV3-1/TRBV3-2
TGTGCCAGCAGCCAAGGCGGGATCACATACGAGCAGTACTTC
CASSQGGITYEQYF
>NA|TRBD2|12|TRBJ2-3|TRBV25-1
TGTGCCAGCAGGACTAGCTCAGATACGCAGTATTTT
CASRTSSDTQYF
>NA|TRBD2|15|TRBJ2-7|TRBV4-1
TGCGCCAGCAGACAAGTGGGACTAGCGGTCTACGAGCAGTACTTC
CASRQVGLAVYEQYF
>NA|TRBD1|16|TRBJ1-6|TRBV2
TGTGCCAGCAGGGCCGGACAGGGTGGGCATAATTCACCCCTCCACTTT
CASRAGQGGHNSPLHF
>NA|NA|15|TRBJ1-2|TRBV2
TGTGCCAGCAGTCCTTCACGAACAGGGCCCCCGGGCTACACCTTC
CASSPSRTGPPGYTF
>once|NA|15|TRBJ2-7|TRBV3-1/TRBV3-2
TGTGCCAGCAGCCAAAGGGGATTGGTACCCTACGAGCAGTACTTC
CASSQRGLVPYEQYF
>NA|NA|16|TRBJ2-4|TRBV5-1
TGCGCCAGCAGCTTGGTTGGGGGCGCTTCCAAAAACATTCAGTACTTC
CASSLVGGASKNIQYF
>NA|NA|14|TRBJ1-1|TRBV5-1
TGCGCCAGCAGCGGGCCCAGTCAGCACACTGAAGCTTTCTTT
CASSGPSQHTEAFF
>NA|TRBD1|14|TRBJ1-2|TRBV5-1
TGCGCCAGCAGCTTGGGGCAGGGGGCGTATGGCTACACCTTC
CASSLGQGAYGYTF
>NA|NA|16|TRBJ2-7|TRBV7-2
TGTGCCAGCAGCTTAGACGCCGGGACTGGGCTCTACGAGCAGTACTTC
CASSLDAGTGLYEQYF
>NA|TRBD2|14|TRBJ2-3|TRBV6-5
TGTGCCAGCATTTTAGCGGGGAGCACAGATACGCAGTATTTT
CASILAGSTDTQYF
>NA|NA|13|TRBJ2-3|TRBV29-1
TGCAGCGTCGACCACCAGGGCACAGATACGCAGTATTTT
CSVDHQGTDTQYF
>NA|NA|14|TRBJ1-1|TRBV3-1/TRBV3-2
TGTGCCAGCAGCCTAATTAGGGGATCCACTGAAGCTTTCTTT
CASSLIRGSTEAFF
>NA|TRBD1|18|TRBJ2-3|TRBV3-1/TRBV3-2
TGTGCCAGCAGCCGCCGAGGGACAGGGAGGTTAGGAACAGATACGCAGTATTTT
CASSRRGTGRLGTDTQYF
>NA|NA|13|TRBJ2-3|TRBV4-3
TGCGCCAGCAGCCCACGCCCAGGGGATACGCAGTATTTT
CASSPRPGDTQYF
>NA|TRBD2|15|TRBJ2-1|TRBV11-1
TGTGCCAGCAGTCCGAGGGCGGGAGCCTACAATGAGCAGTTCTTC
CASSPRAGAYNEQFF
>NA|TRBD1|17|TRBJ2-1|TRBV5-5
TGTGCCAGCAGCTCGGGTTCCGGGACAGGGGCCTACAATGAGCAGTTCTTC
CASSSGSGTGAYNEQFF
>NA|TRBD2|16|TRBJ2-1|TRBV6-2/TRBV6-3
TGTGCCAGCAGTTACTCTTCTAGCGGGAGGAAGAATGAGCAGTTCTTC
CASSYSSSGRKNEQFF
>NA|NA|11|TRBJ1-1|TRBV5-4
TGTGCCACCTCTCCGAACACTGAAGCTTTCTTT
CATSPNTEAFF
>once|NA|15|TRBJ1-1|TRBV18
TGTGCCAGCTCACCCCCCACACAGCTGAACACTGAAGCTTTCTTT
CASSPPTQLNTEAFF